A selection of T cell receptor beta chains follows, all from one sample in a study of blood T cell repertoires in COVID-19. Produced via immunoSEQ multiplex PCR; TCRdb's table is partial and in-frame only. The table lists about 59,000 clones, around 73% of them singletons. Sequenced input: peripheral blood. Receptors were obtained from a man aged 80 or over with acute or convalescent COVID-19. The CDR3 runs from the conserved cysteine through the conserved F or W.

>TRBJ2-1|TRBV5-1
CASSPWTSGVFF
>TRBJ1-6|TRBV21-1
CAIQKGLLNSPLHF
>TRBJ2-3|TRBV5-1
CASSGWWAGGDTQYF
>TRBJ2-2|TRBV7-9
CASSRTGTSGSKTGELFF
>TRBJ2-7|TRBV5-1
CASSLGTSGRGEQYF
>TRBJ1-5|TRBV10-3
CAISEQGNQPQHF
>TRBJ2-3|TRBV6-2/TRBV6-3
CASSYSKASGISLDTQYF
>TRBJ2-5|TRBV11-2
CASSRQQETQYF
>TRBJ1-2|TRBV6-2/TRBV6-3
CASSYPSANYGYTF
>TRBJ1-2|TRBV29-1
CSVADRGNPSTF
>TRBJ2-7|TRBV6-5
CASHTGGYEQYF
>TRBJ1-1|TRBV2
CASVQRFMNTEAFF
>TRBJ1-1|TRBV4-1
CASSQEQEAFF
>TRBJ1-1|TRBV4-2
CASSQDWGQGEAFF
>TRBJ2-3|TRBV2
CASSGLAGGPHTDTQYF
>TRBJ2-7|TRBV6-2/TRBV6-3
CASSRLRQGNDYEQYF
>TRBJ1-3|TRBV2
CASSLQGAERAGNTIYF
>TRBJ1-4|TRBV11-2
CASTPGQKAVEKLFF
>TRBJ2-5|TRBV11-2
CASSSYYRDQETQYF
>TRBJ2-5|TRBV25-1
CASSRVGLAGTETQYF
>TRBJ1-1|TRBV6-6
CASTRVVGTEAFF
>TRBJ1-3|TRBV29-1
CSARDSGSGNTIYF
>TRBJ1-1|TRBV5-1
CASSFQGNTEAFF